The 16 T cell receptor beta chains given below trace back to one sample, sequenced in a study of blood T cell repertoires in COVID-19. The table came from immunoSEQ multiplex PCR; TCRdb's copy has only in-frame clones and leaves some out. The table lists 50,000 to 75,000 clones, more than 70% of them singletons. Sequencing used peripheral blood. These receptors were taken from a woman aged 45-60 years with active or convalescent COVID-19.

V usage is TRBV12-5 and J usage is TRBJ2-1; TRBD2 matches 10 bases. CDR1 is LGHNT, CDR2 FRNRAP, per germline. There are 15 residues in the CDR3. The J segment lost 4 bases and the V segment lost 5 bases, leaving 5 bases of the junction unmatched. This CDR3 is CASGPTSGDYNEQFF. CDR3 nucleotide sequence: TGTGCTAGTGGTCCTACTAGCGGGGATTACAATGAGCAGTTCTTC.

The chain carries TRBV27 and TRBJ2-2, with 11 bases fitting TRBD2. V was clipped by 6 bases and J by 7 bases; unmatched bases: 10. CDR3 size: 16 residues. Germline CDR1 is MNHEY and CDR2 is SMNVEV (reference sequence). Here the CDR3 DNA reads TGTGCCAGCAGGCCCAGGACTAGCGGGCTCATCGGGGAGCTGTTTTTT. Amino acid sequence: CASRPRTSGLIGELFF.

The chain recombines TRBV5-1 with TRBJ2-5; D is perhaps TRBD2 (6 bases). CDR1 SGHRS and CDR2 YFSETQ come from the germline V gene. This CDR3 spans 15 amino acids. V was pared by 4 bases and J by 4 bases, with 17 bases between. The CDR3 sequence is CASSPGGGVGETQYF. Here the CDR3 DNA reads TGCGCCAGCAGCCCCGGTGGCGGGGTGGGAGAGACCCAGTACTTC.

The chain uses TRBV25-1 and TRBJ2-3; D is uncertain. CDR1 and CDR2 from the germline V gene are MGHDK and SYGVNS. Trimming left V 5 bases short and J 2 bases short, with 8 bases between. The CDR3 sequence is 13 residues long. CDR3 residues: CASSRADTDTQYF. The DNA for the CDR3 is TGTGCCAGCAGTAGAGCTGACACAGATACGCAGTATTTT.

The chain uses TRBV28 and TRBJ2-1; D is undetermined. Trimming shortened V by 4 bases and J by 0 bases, and 13 bases separated the two germline ends. Germline V gene lookup returns CDR1 MDHEN and CDR2 SYDVKM. CDR3 length: 16 residues. CDR3 in amino acids: CASSSPHTSSYNEQFF. For the CDR3, the DNA is TGTGCCAGCAGTTCACCACATACCAGCTCCTACAATGAGCAGTTCTTC.

The chain links TRBV11-2 to TRBJ2-1; 9 bases agree with TRBD2. CDR3 size: 14 residues. Germline loops: CDR1 SGHAT, CDR2 FQNNGV. The trim removed 4 bases at V and 5 bases at J, leaving 3 bases unmatched. CDR3 loop: CASSYGGGDNEQFF. CDR3 nucleotides: TGTGCCAGCAGCTATGGCGGGGGGGACAATGAGCAGTTCTTC.

This clone was observed a few times. The V gene is TRBV12-3 or TRBV12-4, the J gene TRBJ2-7; D is unclear. The V gene lost 4 bases and the J gene lost 0 bases, with 4 bases spanning the gap. This CDR3 comprises 12 residues. Here the CDR3 DNA reads TGTGCCAGCAGTTCCAGCTCCTACGAGCAGTACTTC. Its protein product is CASSSSSYEQYF.

This chain connects TRBV19 to TRBJ1-1; D might be TRBD1 (6 bases). Germline values: CDR1 LNHDA, CDR2 SQIVND (reference sequence). The CDR3 has 14 amino acids. Trimming left V 6 bases short and J 1 base short, with 12 bases between. CDR3 residues: CASSTQGTNTEAFF. The CDR3 DNA reads TGTGCCAGTAGCACACAGGGTACGAACACTGAAGCTTTCTTT. Using reference TRBV19 and TRBJ1-1 for the parts outside the CDR3, the full variable domain is DGGITQSPKYLFRKEGQNVTLSCEQNLNHDAMYWYRQDPGQGLRLIYYSQIVNDFQKGDIAEGYSVSREKKESFPLTVTSAQKNPTAFYLCASSTQGTNTEAFFGQGTRLTVV.

This clone appeared a few times. The chain combines TRBV2 with TRBJ1-3, with 7 bases fitting TRBD1. Looked up from germline, CDR1 is SNHLY and CDR2 is FYNNEI. This CDR3 region has 20 residues. V dropped 2 bases and J dropped 0; count of bases not matched to a gene: 16. The CDR3 DNA reads as TGTGCCAGCAGTGAAAGTACAGGGGATTCATCCGACTTCTCTGGAAACACCATATATTTT. This codes for CASSESTGDSSDFSGNTIYF. The variable domain in full, with the rest retrieved from reference TRBV2 and TRBJ1-3, is EPEVTQTPSHQVTQMGQEVILRCVPISNHLYFYWYRQILGQKVEFLVSFYNNEISEKSEIFDDQFSVERPDGSNFTLKIRSTKLEDSAMYFCASSESTGDSSDFSGNTIYFGEGSWLTVV.

The chain carries TRBV9 and TRBJ1-1; 10 bases agree with TRBD1. The J segment lost 0 bases and the V segment lost 3 bases, leaving 5 bases of the junction unmatched. CDR3 length: 16 residues. CDR1 is SGDLS and CDR2 is YYNGEE in the germline V gene. CDR3 in DNA: TGTGCCAGCAGCGCCCGGACAGGGGGATTGAACACTGAAGCTTTCTTT. Protein: CASSARTGGLNTEAFF.

The chain combines TRBV5-5 with TRBJ2-1; no reliable D call. The CDR3 has 13 residues. Germline CDR1 SGHKS, CDR2 YYEKEE (reference sequence). The CDR3, as DNA: TGTGCACTTATTAGCCAAACTCACAATGAGCAGTTCTTC. Residues: CALISQTHNEQFF.

The chain combines TRBV9 with TRBJ2-7, with D possibly being TRBD2 (5 bases). The V and J ends lost 0 bases and 2 bases respectively, with 9 bases between them. Germline lookup yields CDR1 SGDLS and CDR2 YYNGEE. The CDR3 has 14 amino acids. Written as DNA, the CDR3 is TGTGCCAGCAGCGTAGCGGCTAGCACCTACGAGCAGTACTTC. Amino acids: CASSVAASTYEQYF.

The chain joins TRBV2 to TRBJ2-1, with 12 bases matching TRBD2. This CDR3 comprises 16 residues. The germline V gene has CDR1 SNHLY and CDR2 FYNNEI. V was clipped by 5 bases and J by 4 bases; unmatched bases: 6. The CDR3 spells CASSRGTSGLYNEQFF. Here the CDR3 DNA reads TGTGCCAGCAGTAGGGGGACTAGCGGGTTGTACAATGAGCAGTTCTTC.

The rearrangement joins TRBV5-5 to TRBJ2-7; 14 nucleotides match TRBD2. This CDR3 comprises 15 residues. Germline-derived CDR1 and CDR2 are SGHKS and YYEKEE (reference sequence). V lost 4 bases to trimming and J lost 6 bases; unmatched junction nucleotides: 6. CDR3 DNA sequence: TGTGCCAGCAGCATGAGGACTAGCGGGAGGCTCGAGCAGTACTTC. This sequence encodes CASSMRTSGRLEQYF.

J is TRBJ2-1 and V is TRBV9; perhaps TRBD1 as D (6 bases). V was shortened by 0 bases and J by 6 bases, with 13 bases between the two germline ends. The V gene's germline CDR1 is SGDLS and CDR2 YYNGEE. CDR3 length equals 15 residues. CDR3 in amino acids: CASSVVSVGANEQFF. Written as DNA, the CDR3 is TGTGCCAGCAGCGTAGTGTCCGTGGGGGCCAATGAGCAGTTCTTC.

The gene calls are TRBV10-3 and TRBJ2-7, with TRBD2 identical over 14 bases. Germline V CDR1 and CDR2: ENHRY, SYGVKD. Unmatched junction bases numbered 0, after V lost 6 bases and J lost 2 bases. The CDR3 consists of 14 residues. The CDR3 nucleotides are TGTGCCATCAGGGGACTAGCGGGAGCCTACGAGCAGTACTTC. Its translation: CAIRGLAGAYEQYF.